This T cell receptor beta chain comes out of a study of shared clonotypes between healthy human individuals. Method: immunoSEQ multiplex PCR; TCRdb's copy keeps in-frame clones and lacks some. The table has about 120,000 clones, about 63% seen once. The clonotype comes from a young woman in good health. Sequencing was done on a sample of memory CD8+ T cells sorted from blood. Subset meaning: CD45RO+ cells pooled with CCR7-negative TemRA cells.

CDR3 region: CASSYPRGVQINGYTF. CDR3 DNA sequence: TGTGCCAGCAGTTACCCGCGGGGGGTACAGATTAATGGCTACACCTTC. J is TRBJ1-2 and V is TRBV6-5; D may be TRBD1 (5 bases). Germline-derived CDR1 and CDR2 are MNHEY and SVGAGI. The V end was cut by 2 bases, the J end by 6 bases, with 19 bases between. The CDR3 is 16 amino acids.